The clone carrying this T cell receptor beta chain was seen at least ten times. No antigen is known for it. These data come from a study of CD8 T cells in ankylosing spondylitis. Broader study findings: A TCR beta motif of 7 or 8 highly homologous variants appeared characteristic of ankylosing spondylitis blood. Earlier studies detected some motif variants in reactive arthritis synovial fluid and blood. Enrichment of disease-linked clones was reportedly significant in matched ankylosing spondylitis synovial fluid.

The TCR beta libraries were generated through quantitative 5'-RACE incorporating molecular barcodes. TCRdb re-derived calls from the 5' RACE reads in MiXCR, one entry per CDR3 protein. The repertoire has about 300,000 distinct CDR3 sequences, 11% of them found once; the top ten carry roughly 9%. The receptor was isolated from a female donor with ankylosing spondylitis or in good health (not recorded which). The specimen was blood, either unsorted or a sorted T cell fraction (not recorded which).

The CDR3 bases are TGCAGTGCTGGACTAGCGGGAATCTACGAGCAGTACTTC. Translation: CSAGLAGIYEQYF. This rearrangement joins TRBV20-1 to TRBJ2-7; 12 nucleotides line up with TRBD2. The trim removed 5 bases at V and 3 bases at J, leaving 2 bases unmatched. The CDR3 runs 13 residues. CDR1 is DFQATT and CDR2 is SNEGSKA in the germline V gene (reference sequence).